The sequence of this T cell receptor beta chain was determined in a study of tumor and adjacent non-tumor tissue in lung cancer. Study as a whole: Each sample yielded millions of productive TCRbeta reads on average. The study's findings and limits: Tumor repertoires had a smaller top 100 clone share than normal lung.

This clonotype was detected only a few times. What it binds is unknown. V was clipped by 5 bases and J by 2 bases, with 13 bases between them. The CDR3 extends over 13 amino acids. Germline CDR1 and CDR2: SQVTM and ANQGSEA. A modified ARM-PCR protocol with three rounds of nested PCR amplified TCRbeta. Each CDR3 protein gets one entry after TCRdb re-called the multiplex PCR reads with MiXCR. The sample lists tens of thousands of distinct CDR3 sequences, 65% to 75% occurring once. RNA was extracted from bulk tissue without any cell sorting. Distant lung tissue was collected more than 3 cm away from the tumor edge. Chemotherapy-naive patients with new lung cancer underwent thoracic surgery in China, August–late 2014.

The sequence was obtained from a woman between 50 and 59 years old with non-small cell lung cancer. The rearrangement uses TRBV29-1 and TRBJ2-7; possible D gene TRBD1, 6 bases. Sequencing was done on a sample of distant non-tumor lung tissue. The CDR3 sequence: CSVSSTGPYEQYF. CDR3 coding DNA: TGCAGCGTTTCCAGTACAGGGCCCTACGAGCAGTACTTC.